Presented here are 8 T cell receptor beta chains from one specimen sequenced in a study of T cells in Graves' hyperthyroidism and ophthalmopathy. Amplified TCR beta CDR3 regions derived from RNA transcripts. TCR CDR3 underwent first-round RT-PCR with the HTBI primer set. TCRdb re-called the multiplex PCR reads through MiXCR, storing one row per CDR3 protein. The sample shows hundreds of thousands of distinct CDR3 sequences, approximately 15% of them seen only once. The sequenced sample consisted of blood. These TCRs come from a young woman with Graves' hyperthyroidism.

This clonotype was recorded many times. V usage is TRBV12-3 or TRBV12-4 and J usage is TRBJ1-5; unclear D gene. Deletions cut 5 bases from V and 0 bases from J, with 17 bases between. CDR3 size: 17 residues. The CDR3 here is CASSPELGRYSNQPQHF. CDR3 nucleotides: TGTGCCAGCAGTCCGGAGCTCGGGCGGTATAGCAATCAGCCCCAGCATTTT.

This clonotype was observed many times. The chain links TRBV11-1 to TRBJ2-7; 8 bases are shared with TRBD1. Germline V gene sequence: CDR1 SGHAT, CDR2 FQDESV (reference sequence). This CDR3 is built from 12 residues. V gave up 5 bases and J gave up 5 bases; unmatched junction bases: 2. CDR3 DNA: TGTGCCAGCAGCGCGGACAGGGACGAGCAGTACTTC. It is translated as CASSADRDEQYF.

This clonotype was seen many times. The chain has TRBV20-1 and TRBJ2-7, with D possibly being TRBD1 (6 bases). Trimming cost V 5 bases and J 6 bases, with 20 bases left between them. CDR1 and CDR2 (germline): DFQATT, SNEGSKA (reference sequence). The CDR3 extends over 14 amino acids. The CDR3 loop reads CSAPSEDSYTEQYF. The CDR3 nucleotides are TGCAGTGCTCCTTCGGAGGACAGCTACACCGAGCAGTACTTC.

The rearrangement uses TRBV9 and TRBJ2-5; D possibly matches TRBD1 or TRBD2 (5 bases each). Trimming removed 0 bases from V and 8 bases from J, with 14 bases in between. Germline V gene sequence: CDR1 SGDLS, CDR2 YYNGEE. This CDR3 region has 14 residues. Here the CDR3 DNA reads TGTGCCAGCAGCGTAGGTGGGGGAACTTTAACCCAGTACTTC. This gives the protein CASSVGGGTLTQYF. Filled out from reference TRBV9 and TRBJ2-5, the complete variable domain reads DSGVTQTPKHLITATGQRVTLRCSPRSGDLSVYWYQQSLDQGLQFLIQYYNGEERAKGNILERFSAQQFPDLHSELNLSSLELGDSALYFCASSVGGGTLTQYFGPGTRLLVL.

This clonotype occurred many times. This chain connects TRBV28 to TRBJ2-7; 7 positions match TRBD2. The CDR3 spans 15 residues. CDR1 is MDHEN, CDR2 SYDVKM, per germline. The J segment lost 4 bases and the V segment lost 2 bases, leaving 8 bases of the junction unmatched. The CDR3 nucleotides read TGTGCCAGCAGTTTAACGGCTAGCGGACGATACGAGCAGTACTTC. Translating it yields CASSLTASGRYEQYF.

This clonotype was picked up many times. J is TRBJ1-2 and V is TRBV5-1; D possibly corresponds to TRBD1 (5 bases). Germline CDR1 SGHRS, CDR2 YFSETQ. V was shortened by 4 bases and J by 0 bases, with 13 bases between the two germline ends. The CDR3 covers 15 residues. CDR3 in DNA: TGCGCCAGCAGCGCGACAGCAAACGCTAACTATGGCTACACCTTC. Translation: CASSATANANYGYTF.

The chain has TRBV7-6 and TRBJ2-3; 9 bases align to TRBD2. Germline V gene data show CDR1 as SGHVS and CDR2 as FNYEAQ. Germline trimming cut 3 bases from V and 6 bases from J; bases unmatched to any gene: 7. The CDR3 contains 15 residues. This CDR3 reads CASSLFGTSPDTQYF. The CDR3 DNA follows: TGTGCCAGCAGCTTGTTTGGGACTAGCCCGGATACGCAGTATTTT.

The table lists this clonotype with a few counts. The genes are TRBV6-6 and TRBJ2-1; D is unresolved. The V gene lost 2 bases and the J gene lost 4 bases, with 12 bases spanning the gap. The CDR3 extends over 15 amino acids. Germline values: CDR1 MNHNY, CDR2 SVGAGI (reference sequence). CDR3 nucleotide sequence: TGTGCCAGCAGTTACACGCAACAGATATACAATGAGCAGTTCTTC. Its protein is CASSYTQQIYNEQFF.